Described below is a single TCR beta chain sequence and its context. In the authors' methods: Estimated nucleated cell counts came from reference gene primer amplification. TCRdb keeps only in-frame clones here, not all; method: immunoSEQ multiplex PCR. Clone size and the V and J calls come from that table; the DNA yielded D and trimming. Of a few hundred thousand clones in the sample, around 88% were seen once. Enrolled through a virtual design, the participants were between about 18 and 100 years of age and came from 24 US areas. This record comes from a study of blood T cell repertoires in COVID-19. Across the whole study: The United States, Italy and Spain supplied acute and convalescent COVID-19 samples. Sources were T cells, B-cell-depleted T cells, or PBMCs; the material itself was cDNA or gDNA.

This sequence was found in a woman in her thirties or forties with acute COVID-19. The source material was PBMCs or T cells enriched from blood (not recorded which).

The CDR3 DNA sequence: TGTGCCACCAGCAGGAACTCCTACGAGCAGTACGTC. Protein: CATSRNSYEQYV. The chain carries TRBV24-1 and TRBJ2-7, with no clear D. V lost 7 bases and J 0 bases, leaving 6 bases between the germline ends. Germline V gene data show CDR1 as KGHDR and CDR2 as SFDVKD. The CDR3 has 12 residues.